This T cell receptor (beta chain) stems from a study of blood T cell repertoires in COVID-19. Overall study: Both acute and convalescent COVID-19 samples were obtained from the United States, Italy and Spain. The cDNA or gDNA used as material had been derived from T cells, B-cell-depleted T cells, or PBMCs.

As handled by the study authors: By means of reference gene primer amplification, nucleated cell counts were estimated. TCRdb's table, derived via immunoSEQ multiplex PCR, lists solely in-frame clones and lacks some. V, J and clone size derive from that table, while D and trimming were established from the DNA sequence. Here the sample spans around 250,000 clones, approximately 90% being singletons. Participants were aged about 18 to 95 years, lived in 20 to 25 US areas, and enrolled virtually. Per the germline V gene, CDR1 is SGHVS and CDR2 is FNYEAQ. The CDR3 covers 14 residues. The V and J ends lost 5 bases and 1 base, in that order; junction bases with no gene match: 3.

This sequence was found in a human donor in a cohort exposed to, infected with or recovered from COVID-19 (not recorded which). The donor label of this sample is uncertain. Material for sequencing was PBMCs or T cells enriched from blood (not recorded which). This chain links TRBV7-6 with TRBJ1-1; 8 bases are shared with TRBD1. The CDR3: CASSPQGGNTEAFF. As DNA, the CDR3 is TGTGCCAGCAGCCCACAGGGGGGGAACACTGAAGCTTTCTTT.